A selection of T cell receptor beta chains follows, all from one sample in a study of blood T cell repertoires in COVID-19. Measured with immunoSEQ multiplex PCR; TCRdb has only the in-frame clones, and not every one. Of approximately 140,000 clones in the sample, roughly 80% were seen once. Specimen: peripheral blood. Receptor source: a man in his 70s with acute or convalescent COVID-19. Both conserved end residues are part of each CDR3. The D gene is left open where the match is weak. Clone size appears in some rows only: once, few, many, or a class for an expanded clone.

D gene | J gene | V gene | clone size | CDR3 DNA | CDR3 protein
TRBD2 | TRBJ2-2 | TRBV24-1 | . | TGTGCCACCAGTCCTTCAGGCCTTAGCGGGGTACGGCCCGGGGAGCTGTTTTTT | CATSPSGLSGVRPGELFF
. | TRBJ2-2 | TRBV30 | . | TGTGCCTGGAAGGGAATTAGCGGTCCCGGGGAGCTGTTTTTT | CAWKGISGPGELFF
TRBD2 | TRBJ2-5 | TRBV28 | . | TGTGCCAGCAGGAGAGGGACTAGCGGGATAAGGGAGACCCAGTACTTC | CASRRGTSGIRETQYF
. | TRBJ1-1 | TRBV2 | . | TGTGCCAGCAGGGGGACGGGGGGCACTGAAGCTTTCTTT | CASRGTGGTEAFF
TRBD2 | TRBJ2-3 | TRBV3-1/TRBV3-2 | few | TGTGCCAGCAGCCAAAGTGGCGGGGGGCGCCTCACAGATACGCAGTATTTT | CASSQSGGGRLTDTQYF
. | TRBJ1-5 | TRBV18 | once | TGTGCCAGCTCACCCGGGGAGGGTCAAAGCCTAAATCAGCCCCAGCATTTT | CASSPGEGQSLNQPQHF
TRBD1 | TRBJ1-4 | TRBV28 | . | TGTGCCAGCAGAAGACAGGGTTACGAAAAACTGTTTTTT | CASRRQGYEKLFF
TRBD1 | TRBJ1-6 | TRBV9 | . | TGTGCCAGCAGCGTAGAGACAGGGAATGGATCACCCCTCCACTTT | CASSVETGNGSPLHF
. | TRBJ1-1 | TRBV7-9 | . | TGTGCCAGCACCCGATCAGGGGAAGACACTGAAGCTTTCTTT | CASTRSGEDTEAFF
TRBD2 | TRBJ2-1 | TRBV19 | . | TGTGCCAGTAGTATGTGGGGTATGACGAGCGGGAACTCCTACAATGAGCAGTTCTTC | CASSMWGMTSGNSYNEQFF
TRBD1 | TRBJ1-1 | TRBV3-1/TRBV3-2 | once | TGTGCCAGCAGCCAGGGAGACAGGGCCGATGAAGCTTTCTTT | CASSQGDRADEAFF
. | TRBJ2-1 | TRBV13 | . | TGTGCCAGCAGCTTGAGGCGGGGGCGGTACAATGAGCAGTTCTTC | CASSLRRGRYNEQFF
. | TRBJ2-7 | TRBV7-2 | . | TGTGCCACTACCCGGTACCTATCCTACGAGCAGTACTTC | CATTRYLSYEQYF
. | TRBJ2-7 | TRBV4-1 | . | TGCGCCAGCAGCCAAGAAACAGGAGGGGCCTACGAGCAGTACTTC | CASSQETGGAYEQYF
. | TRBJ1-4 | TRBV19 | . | TGTGCCAGTAGTACGATTGCCGGTCCTAATGAAAAACTGTTTTTT | CASSTIAGPNEKLFF
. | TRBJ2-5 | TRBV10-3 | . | TGTGCCATCAGTGAGTCGAATGTACGTGGAGGGATGTTCCAAGAGACCCAGTACTTC | CAISESNVRGGMFQETQYF
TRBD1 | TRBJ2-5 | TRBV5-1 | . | TGCGCCAGCAGACGACAGGGTACTACGGTGGGAGAGACCCAGTACTTC | CASRRQGTTVGETQYF
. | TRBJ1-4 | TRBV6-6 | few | TGTGCCAGCAGTCGCCGGGCCCAAGGGGTATTTACTGAAAAACTGTTTTTT | CASSRRAQGVFTEKLFF
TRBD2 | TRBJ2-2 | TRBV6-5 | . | TGTGCCAGCAGTTACGCCCTAGCGGCTAACACCGGGGAGCTGTTTTTT | CASSYALAANTGELFF
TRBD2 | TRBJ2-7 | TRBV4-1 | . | TGCGCCAGCAGCCAAGAGTGGAGCCAAACTAGCGGGAGGTTCTTC | CASSQEWSQTSGRFF
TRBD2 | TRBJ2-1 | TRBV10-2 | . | TGCGCCAGCAGTGGGTGGAGCGGGAGGGATTTATCTGATGAGCAGTTCTTC | CASSGWSGRDLSDEQFF
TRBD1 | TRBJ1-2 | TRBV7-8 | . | TGTGCCAGCAGCTTAGCAGGGGGCTCTGGCTACACCTTC | CASSLAGGSGYTF
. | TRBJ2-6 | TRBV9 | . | TGTGCCAGCAGCTCCCGTCCCGGGACACCCCGCTCTGGGGCCAACGTCCTGACTTTC | CASSSRPGTPRSGANVLTF
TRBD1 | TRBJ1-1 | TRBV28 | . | TGTGCCAGCAGCCCGGGACAGGGACACACTGAAGCTTTCTTT | CASSPGQGHTEAFF
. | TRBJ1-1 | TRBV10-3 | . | TGTGCCACCACCCTTGGAGACACTGAAGCTTTCTTT | CATTLGDTEAFF
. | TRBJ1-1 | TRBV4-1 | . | TGCGCCAGCAGCCAACCTACAGGTAGGAACACTGAAGCTTTCTTT | CASSQPTGRNTEAFF
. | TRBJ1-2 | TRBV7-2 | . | TGTGCCAGCGAGAACGGGGGGGGATCCGGCTACACCTTC | CASENGGGSGYTF
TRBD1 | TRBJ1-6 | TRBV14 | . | TGTGCCAGCAGCCGTAGGGGGCCCTATAATTCACCCCTCCACTTT | CASSRRGPYNSPLHF
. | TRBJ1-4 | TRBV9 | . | TGTGCCAGCAGCGTTGGAGTTAATGAAAAACTGTTTTTT | CASSVGVNEKLFF
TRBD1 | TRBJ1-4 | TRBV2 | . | TGTGCCAGCACCACAGGGGCAACTAATGAAAAACTGTTTTTT | CASTTGATNEKLFF
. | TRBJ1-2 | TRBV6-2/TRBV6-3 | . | TGTGCCAGCAGTTTGACAGGTGGCTACACCTTC | CASSLTGGYTF
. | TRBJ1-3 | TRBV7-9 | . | TGTGCCAGCAGCTTCCAAGGAGCTGGAAACACCATATATTTT | CASSFQGAGNTIYF
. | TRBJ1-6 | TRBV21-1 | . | TGTGCCAGCAGCTCTCCTGGGAGAAATTCACCCCTCCACTTT | CASSSPGRNSPLHF
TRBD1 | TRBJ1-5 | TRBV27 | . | TGTGCCACCAGCCGGGACAGGGATCAGCCCCAGCATTTT | CATSRDRDQPQHF
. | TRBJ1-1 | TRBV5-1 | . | TGCGCCAGCAGCTTGGGGAGGTTAAACACTGAAGCTTTCTTT | CASSLGRLNTEAFF
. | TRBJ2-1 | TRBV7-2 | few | TGTGCCAGCAGGATCCGGGCGGGGGCCGAGAATGAGCAGTTCTTC | CASRIRAGAENEQFF
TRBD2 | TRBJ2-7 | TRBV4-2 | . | TGTGCCAGCAGCCAAGGGCCCAGCGGGAGTGATTACGAGCAGTACTTC | CASSQGPSGSDYEQYF
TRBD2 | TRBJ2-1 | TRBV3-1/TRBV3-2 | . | TGTGCCAGCAGCCAAGATGCTAGCGGGAGGCTTAGTTTCTTC | CASSQDASGRLSFF
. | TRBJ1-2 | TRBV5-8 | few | TGTGCCAGCAGCTTGGGCGGCAGGGTGGCTTATGGCTACACCTTC | CASSLGGRVAYGYTF
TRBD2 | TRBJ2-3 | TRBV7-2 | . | TGTGCCAGCAGCTTGCGGGGGGTCATCGCGGAAGATACGCAGTATTTT | CASSLRGVIAEDTQYF
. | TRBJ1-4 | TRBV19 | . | TGTGCCAGTACAGGGTCGGCCGAAAAACTGTTTTTT | CASTGSAEKLFF
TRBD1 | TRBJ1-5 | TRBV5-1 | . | TGCGCCAGCAGCTTTGCTGGACAGGGTCAGCCCCAGCATTTT | CASSFAGQGQPQHF
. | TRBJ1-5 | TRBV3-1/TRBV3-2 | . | TGTGCCAGCAGCCGGGGGGTTTTGTTCAATCAGCCCCAGCATTTT | CASSRGVLFNQPQHF
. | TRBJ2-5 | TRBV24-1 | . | TGTGCCACCAGTGGCCCGGGGACACTCGGAGAGACCCAGTACTTC | CATSGPGTLGETQYF
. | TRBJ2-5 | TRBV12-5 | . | TGTGCTAGTGGTTTGGTAGAGGAGACCCAGTACTTC | CASGLVEETQYF
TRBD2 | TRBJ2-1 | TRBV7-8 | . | TGTGCCAGCAGCTTACGGGAAGCGGGAGGGTACAATGAGCAGTTCTTC | CASSLREAGGYNEQFF
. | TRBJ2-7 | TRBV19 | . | TGTGCCAGCCAGGGAGGAAGAGGCCCCTACGAGCAGTACTTC | CASQGGRGPYEQYF
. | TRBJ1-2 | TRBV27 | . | TGTGCCAGCAGCCTTCTGGCGCCAGGGTTCGATGGCTACACCTTC | CASSLLAPGFDGYTF
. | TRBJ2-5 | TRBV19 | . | TGTGCCAGTACCCCCACTAGCCTTATTGGGACCCAGTACTTC | CASTPTSLIGTQYF
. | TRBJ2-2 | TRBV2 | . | TGTGCCAGCAGTGTCACTTACACCGGGGAGCTGTTTTTT | CASSVTYTGELFF
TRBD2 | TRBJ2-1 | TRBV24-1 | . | TGTGCCACCAGTCCGGGGCGACTAGCGGGGGTATACAATGAGCAGTTCTTC | CATSPGRLAGVYNEQFF
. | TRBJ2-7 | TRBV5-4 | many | TGTGCCAGCAGCTTGGGGGGGCGGCACGACGAGCAGTACTTC | CASSLGGRHDEQYF
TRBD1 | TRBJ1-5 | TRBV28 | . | TGTGCCAGCAGTAGCACTCCGGGACAGCTGGGGCATTTT | CASSSTPGQLGHF
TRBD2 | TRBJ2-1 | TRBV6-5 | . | TGTGCCACCACGACACTAGCGGGCTCCTACAATGAGCAGTTCTTC | CATTTLAGSYNEQFF
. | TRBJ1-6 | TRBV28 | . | TGTGCCAGCAGTTTAAGCGCAGGGTTAAATTCACCCCTCCACTTT | CASSLSAGLNSPLHF